The subject of this entry is one T cell receptor beta chain. Antigen unknown. Germline V CDR1 and CDR2: SNHLY, FYNNEI. The CDR3 runs to 11 residues. V lost 4 bases, J lost 8 bases, and 8 bases lay in between. This specimen belongs to a study of T cell responses to AZD1222 COVID-19 vaccine. Study-wide results and limits: Baseline serology detected seropositivity in only five or six AZD1222 recipients. Sampled repertoires all dated from after the peak T cell response.

Clones were read by immunoSEQ multiplex PCR, and TCRdb kept only the in-frame ones, dropping some. The sample yields roughly 260,000 clones, 85% to 95% seen once. The sequences come from peripheral blood, collected on day 0 of AZD1222 vaccination. The TCR sequence derives from an adult in good health. The genes are TRBV2 and TRBJ1-2, with D uncertain. CDR3 nucleotides: TGTGCCAGCAGTGGGGCAGGAGGCTACACCTTC. Its protein product is CASSGAGGYTF.